The present T cell receptor (beta chain) was sequenced within a study of T cell repertoires in cytomegalovirus infection. About the study: Matching HLA type and CMV infection were both indicated by public TCR beta signatures.

This CDR3 spans 14 amino acids. V lost 11 bases to trimming and J lost 6 bases; unmatched junction nucleotides: 11. In germline, CDR1 is MNHNS, CDR2 SASEGT. MiXCR, run by TCRdb on the reads, gives a single entry per CDR3 protein. The repertoire holds some 220,000 distinct CDR3 sequences, approximately 38% seen once, with roughly three fifths in the top ten. Study-wide points: Dominating the ex vivo response were TCR beta clonotypes that were CMV-specific and HLA-C-restricted.

For this clonotype: Its antigen is as yet unknown.

The receptor was isolated from a human donor in good health (CMV status not recorded). Some clones in this sample may be carry-over from other donors' samples. This sequence joins TRBV6-1 and TRBJ2-1; 9 bases fit TRBD2. Sequences were derived from CD8+ T cells from cultured PBMCs, sampled from culture after CMV antigen stimulation. The CDR3 region has the DNA TGTGCCTCCGGGGGCGGGAGGGTAAGCAATGAGCAGTTCTTC. This translates into CASGGGRVSNEQFF.